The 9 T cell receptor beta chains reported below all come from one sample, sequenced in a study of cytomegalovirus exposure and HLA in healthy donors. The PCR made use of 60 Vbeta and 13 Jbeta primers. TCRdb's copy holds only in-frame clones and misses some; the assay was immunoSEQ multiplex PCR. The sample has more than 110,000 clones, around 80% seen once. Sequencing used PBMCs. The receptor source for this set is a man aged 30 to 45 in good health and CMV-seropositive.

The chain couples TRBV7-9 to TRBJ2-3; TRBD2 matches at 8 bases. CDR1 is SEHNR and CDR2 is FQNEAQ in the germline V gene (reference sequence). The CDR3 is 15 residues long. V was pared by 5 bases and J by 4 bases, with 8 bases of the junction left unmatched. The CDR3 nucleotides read TGTGCCAGCAGCCAAGGACCAGCGGGAGCAGATACGCAGTATTTT. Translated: CASSQGPAGADTQYF.

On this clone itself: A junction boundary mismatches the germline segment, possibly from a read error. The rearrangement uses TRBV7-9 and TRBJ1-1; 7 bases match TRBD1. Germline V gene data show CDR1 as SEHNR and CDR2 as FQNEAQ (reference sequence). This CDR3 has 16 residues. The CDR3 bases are TGTTCCAGCAGCTTAGGGGGCCAGCTAGTTGGGACTGAAGCTTTCTTT. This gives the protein CSSSLGGQLVGTEAFF.

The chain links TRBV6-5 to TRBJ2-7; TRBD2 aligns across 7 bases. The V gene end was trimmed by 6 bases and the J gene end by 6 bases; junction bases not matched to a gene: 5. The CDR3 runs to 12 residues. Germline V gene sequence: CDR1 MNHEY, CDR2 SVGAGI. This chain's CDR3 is CASRRTRFEQYF. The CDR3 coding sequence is TGTGCCAGCAGAAGGACTAGGTTCGAGCAGTACTTC.

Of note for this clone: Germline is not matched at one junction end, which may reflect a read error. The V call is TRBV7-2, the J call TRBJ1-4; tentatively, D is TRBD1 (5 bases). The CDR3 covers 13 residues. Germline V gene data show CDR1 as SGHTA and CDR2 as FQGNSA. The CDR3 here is CASGGGRNQKLFF. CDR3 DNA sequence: TGTGCCAGCGGGGGAGGACGTAATCAAAAACTGTTTTTT. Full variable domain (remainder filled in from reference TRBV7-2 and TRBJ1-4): GAGVSQSPSNKVTEKGKDVELRCDPISGHTALYWYRQSLGQGLEFLIYFQGNSAPDKSGLPSDRFSAERTGGSVSTLTIQRTQQEDSAVYLCASGGGRNQKLFFGSGTQLSVL.

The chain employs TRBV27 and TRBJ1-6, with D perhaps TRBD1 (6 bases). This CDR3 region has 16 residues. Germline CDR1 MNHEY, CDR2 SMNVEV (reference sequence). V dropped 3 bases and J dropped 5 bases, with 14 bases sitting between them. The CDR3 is CASSFGGAADNSPLHF. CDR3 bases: TGTGCCAGCAGTTTCGGGGGGGCTGCAGATAATTCACCCCTCCACTTT.

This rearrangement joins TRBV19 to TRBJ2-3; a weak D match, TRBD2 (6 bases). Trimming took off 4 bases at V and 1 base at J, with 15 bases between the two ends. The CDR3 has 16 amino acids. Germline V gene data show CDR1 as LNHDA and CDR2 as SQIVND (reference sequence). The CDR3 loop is CASSSLGGAGTDTQYF. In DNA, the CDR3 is TGTGCCAGTAGTAGCCTAGGAGGGGCAGGCACAGATACGCAGTATTTT.

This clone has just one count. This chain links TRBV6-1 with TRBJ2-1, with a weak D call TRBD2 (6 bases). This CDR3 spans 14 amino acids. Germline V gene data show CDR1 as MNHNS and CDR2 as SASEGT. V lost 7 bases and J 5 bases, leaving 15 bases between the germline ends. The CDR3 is CASKGLHPNNEQFF. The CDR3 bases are TGTGCCAGCAAAGGACTACACCCCAACAATGAGCAGTTCTTC.

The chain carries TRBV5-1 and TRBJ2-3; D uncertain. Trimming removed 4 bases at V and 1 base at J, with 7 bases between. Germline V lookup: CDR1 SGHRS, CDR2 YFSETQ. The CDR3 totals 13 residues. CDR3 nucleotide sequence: TGCGCCAGCAGCCGGGTGGGCACAGATACGCAGTATTTT. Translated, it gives CASSRVGTDTQYF.

CDR3 region: CASSVAGDTYEQYF. The DNA of the CDR3 is TGTGCCAGCAGCGTAGCCGGGGATACCTACGAGCAGTACTTC. The genes are TRBV9 and TRBJ2-7, with TRBD2 as a possible D gene (5 bases). There are 14 residues in the CDR3. With 0 bases removed from V and 2 bases from J, the gap between germline ends came to 9 bases. Germline V gene sequence: CDR1 SGDLS, CDR2 YYNGEE. The full variable domain, rest sourced from reference TRBV9 and TRBJ2-7, is DSGVTQTPKHLITATGQRVTLRCSPRSGDLSVYWYQQSLDQGLQFLIQYYNGEERAKGNILERFSAQQFPDLHSELNLSSLELGDSALYFCASSVAGDTYEQYFGPGTRLTVT.